Below, 2 T cell receptor beta chains from the same sample are listed, as sequenced in a study of shared clonotypes between healthy human individuals. The method was immunoSEQ multiplex PCR; TCRdb's version includes in-frame clones alone and lacks a portion of them. The data show under 650,000 clones, almost 97% seen once. The material sequenced was naive CD4+ T cells sorted from blood. Specified subset: CD45RA+ positively selected. Receptor source: a woman in her 30s in good health.

The CDR3 region has the DNA TGCGCCAGCAGCTTGGCCTCAAGCCGGGGCTACACCTTC. Translating gives CASSLASSRGYTF. V and J are TRBV5-1 and TRBJ1-2; no firm D call. Germline loops: CDR1 SGHRS, CDR2 YFSETQ. This CDR3 region has 13 residues. V was cut by 0 bases and J by 8 bases, with 11 bases left in between.

In the case of this clone: Other DNA variants within this sample encode the same CDR3. The DNA for the CDR3 is TGTGCCAGCAGTTACTCAGGACAGGCTAACTATGGCTACACCTTC. Translated: CASSYSGQANYGYTF. The J gene is TRBJ1-2, the V gene TRBV6-6; 7 bases map to TRBD1. The V gene end was trimmed by 0 bases and the J gene end by 0 bases; junction bases not matched to a gene: 1. The germline gives CDR1 MNHNY, CDR2 SVGAGI (reference sequence). This CDR3 has 15 residues.